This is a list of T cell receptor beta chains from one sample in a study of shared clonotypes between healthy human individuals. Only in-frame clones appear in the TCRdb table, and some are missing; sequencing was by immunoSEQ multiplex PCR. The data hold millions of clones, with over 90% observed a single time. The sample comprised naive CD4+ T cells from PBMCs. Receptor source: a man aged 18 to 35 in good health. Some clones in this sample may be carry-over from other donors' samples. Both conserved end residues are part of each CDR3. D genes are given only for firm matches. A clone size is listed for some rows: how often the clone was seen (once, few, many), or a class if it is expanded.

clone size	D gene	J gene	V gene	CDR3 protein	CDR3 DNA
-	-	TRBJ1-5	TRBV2	CASTTTRGASNQPQHF	TGTGCCAGCACCACCACCCGGGGGGCTAGCAATCAGCCCCAGCATTTT
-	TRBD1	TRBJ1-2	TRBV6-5	CASSYYRGRDYGYTF	TGTGCCAGCAGTTATTACAGGGGGCGTGACTATGGCTACACCTTC
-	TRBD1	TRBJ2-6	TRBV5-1	CASSFDRAGANVLTF	TGCGCCAGCAGCTTCGACAGGGCTGGGGCCAACGTCCTGACTTTC
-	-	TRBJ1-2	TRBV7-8	CASSLADNYGYTF	TGTGCCAGCAGCTTAGCTGATAACTATGGCTACACCTTC
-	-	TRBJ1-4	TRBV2	CASTQRRTLNEKLFF	TGTGCCAGCACCCAGAGGCGCACCCTCAATGAAAAACTGTTTTTT
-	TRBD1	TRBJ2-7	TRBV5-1	CASSSVTGSYEQYF	TGCGCCAGCAGCTCGGTGACAGGGTCATACGAGCAGTACTTC
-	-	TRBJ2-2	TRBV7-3	CASSPSAGGELFF	TGTGCCAGCAGCCCATCCGCGGGCGGGGAGCTGTTTTTT
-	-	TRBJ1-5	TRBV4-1	CASSQGEGRPQHF	TGCGCCAGCAGCCAAGGCGAGGGGCGACCCCAGCATTTT
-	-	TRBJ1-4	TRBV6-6	CASTGGARGEKLFF	TGTGCCAGCACCGGAGGGGCCCGGGGCGAAAAACTGTTTTTT
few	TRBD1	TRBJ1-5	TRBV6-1	CASRDPTGPQPQHF	TGTGCCAGCAGGGACCCGACAGGGCCTCAGCCCCAGCATTTT
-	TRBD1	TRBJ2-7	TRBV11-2	CASSNPGQGSYEQYF	TGTGCCAGCAGCAACCCGGGACAGGGGAGCTACGAGCAGTACTTC
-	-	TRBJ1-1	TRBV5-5	CASSFNAEAFF	TGTGCCAGCAGCTTTAACGCTGAAGCTTTCTTT
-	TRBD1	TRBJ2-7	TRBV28	CASSRTGGTYEQYF	TGTGCCAGCAGTCGGACAGGGGGAACCTACGAGCAGTACTTC
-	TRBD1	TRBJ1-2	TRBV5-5	CASSLEGTVYGYTF	TGTGCCAGCAGCTTGGAAGGGACAGTCTATGGCTACACCTTC
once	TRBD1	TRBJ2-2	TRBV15	CATGQGLDTGELFF	TGTGCCACCGGACAGGGTTTGGACACCGGGGAGCTGTTTTTT
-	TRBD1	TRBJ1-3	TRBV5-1	CASSPTSGTGGNTIYF	TGCGCCAGCAGCCCTACCTCCGGGACAGGTGGAAACACCATATATTTT
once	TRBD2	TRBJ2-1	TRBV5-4	CASSRRTGLAGNNEQFF	TGTGCCAGCAGCCGACGAACGGGACTAGCGGGAAACAATGAGCAGTTCTTC
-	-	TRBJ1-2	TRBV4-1	CASSHVGAFDGYTF	TGCGCCAGCAGCCACGTTGGGGCTTTCGATGGCTACACCTTC
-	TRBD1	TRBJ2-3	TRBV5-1	CASSLSRTGRIIDTQYF	TGCGCCAGCAGCCTATCACGGACAGGGCGGATAATTGATACGCAGTATTTT
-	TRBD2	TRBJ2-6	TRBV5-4	CASSPRTSGSVSGANVLTF	TGTGCCAGCAGTCCCCGGACTAGCGGATCCGTCTCTGGGGCCAACGTCCTGACTTTC
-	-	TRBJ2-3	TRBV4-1	CASSSTTSRGTDTQYF	TGCGCCAGCAGCTCAACTACTAGCAGAGGCACAGATACGCAGTATTTT
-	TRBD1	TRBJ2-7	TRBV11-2	CASSRTGTGVYEQYF	TGTGCCAGCAGCCGAACCGGGACAGGGGTCTACGAGCAGTACTTC
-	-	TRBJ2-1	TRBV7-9	CASSLGASTYNEQFF	TGTGCCAGCAGCTTAGGGGCGTCTACCTACAATGAGCAGTTCTTC
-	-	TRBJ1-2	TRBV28	CASSLVTNYGYTF	TGTGCCAGCAGTTTAGTGACTAACTATGGCTACACCTTC
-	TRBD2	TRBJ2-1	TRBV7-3	CASSLGLAGYNEQFF	TGTGCCAGCAGCTTAGGGCTAGCGGGATACAATGAGCAGTTCTTC
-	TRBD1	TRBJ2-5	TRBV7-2	CASSLWTGQETQYF	TGTGCCAGCAGCCTCTGGACAGGCCAAGAGACCCAGTACTTC
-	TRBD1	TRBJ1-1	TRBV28	CASTGQGNTEAFF	TGTGCCAGCACCGGACAGGGTAACACTGAAGCTTTCTTT
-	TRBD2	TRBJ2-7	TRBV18	CASSPPLGSGSYHEQYF	TGTGCCAGCTCACCCCCACTAGGTAGCGGGAGTTACCACGAGCAGTACTTC
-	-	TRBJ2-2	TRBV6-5	CASIGGNGAGELFF	TGTGCCAGCATAGGCGGGAATGGGGCCGGGGAGCTGTTTTTT
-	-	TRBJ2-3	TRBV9	CASSVIGSTDTQYF	TGTGCCAGCAGCGTAATTGGGTCAACAGATACGCAGTATTTT
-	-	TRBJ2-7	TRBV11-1	CASSLQWTGRDYEQYF	TGTGCCAGCAGCTTACAGTGGACAGGGAGGGACTACGAGCAGTACTTC
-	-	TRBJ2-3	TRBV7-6	CASSKTAPGAAARSTDTQYF	TGTGCCAGCAGCAAAACCGCCCCCGGAGCGGCGGCTCGGAGCACAGATACGCAGTATTTT
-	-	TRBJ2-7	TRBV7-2	CASSFGTSVSEQYF	TGTGCCAGCAGCTTCGGGACATCGGTCTCCGAGCAGTACTTC
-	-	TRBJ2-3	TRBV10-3	CAISDRNSGTTDTQYF	TGTGCCATCAGTGACCGGAATAGCGGTACCACAGATACGCAGTATTTT
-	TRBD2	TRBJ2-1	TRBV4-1	CASSQDLLGGVGRNEQFF	TGCGCCAGCAGCCAAGATCTACTCGGGGGGGTAGGTAGAAATGAGCAGTTCTTC
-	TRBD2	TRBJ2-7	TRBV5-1	CASRQAGGPAGEQYF	TGCGCCAGCAGACAAGCGGGAGGGCCAGCGGGTGAGCAGTACTTC
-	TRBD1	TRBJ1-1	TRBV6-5	CASQRTGRNTEAFF	TGTGCCAGTCAGAGGACAGGGCGGAACACTGAAGCTTTCTTT
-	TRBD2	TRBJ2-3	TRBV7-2	CASSLPISGRGGGTDTQYF	TGTGCCAGCAGCTTACCGATCAGCGGGAGAGGCGGGGGCACAGATACGCAGTATTTT
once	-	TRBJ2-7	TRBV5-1	CASSPVTGNYEQYF	TGCGCCAGCAGCCCCGTCACGGGGAACTACGAGCAGTACTTC
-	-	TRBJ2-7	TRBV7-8	CATRRGGGLLKYEQYF	TGTGCCACCCGGCGTGGGGGTGGGCTCCTGAAGTACGAGCAGTACTTC
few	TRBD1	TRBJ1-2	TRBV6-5	CASSTGQGNYGYTF	TGTGCCAGCAGTACCGGACAGGGGAACTATGGCTACACCTTC
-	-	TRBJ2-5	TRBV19	CASSIRPAEETQYF	TGTGCCAGTAGTATTCGCCCGGCAGAAGAGACCCAGTACTTC
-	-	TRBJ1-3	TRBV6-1	CASSEGTLGDF	TGTGCCAGCAGCGAGGGGACATTAGGAGATTTT
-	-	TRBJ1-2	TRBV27	CASSFNSPYGYTF	TGTGCCAGCAGTTTTAATAGCCCCTATGGCTACACCTTC
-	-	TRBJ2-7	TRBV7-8	CASSRDGGTIYEQYF	TGTGCCAGCAGCCGCGATGGCGGGACGATCTACGAGCAGTACTTC
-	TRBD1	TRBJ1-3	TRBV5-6	CASSFTGGRSGNTIYF	TGTGCCAGCAGCTTTACAGGGGGCCGATCTGGAAACACCATATATTTT
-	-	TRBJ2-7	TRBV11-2	CASSLVVGTPYEQYF	TGTGCCAGCAGCTTAGTGGTAGGGACCCCCTACGAGCAGTACTTC